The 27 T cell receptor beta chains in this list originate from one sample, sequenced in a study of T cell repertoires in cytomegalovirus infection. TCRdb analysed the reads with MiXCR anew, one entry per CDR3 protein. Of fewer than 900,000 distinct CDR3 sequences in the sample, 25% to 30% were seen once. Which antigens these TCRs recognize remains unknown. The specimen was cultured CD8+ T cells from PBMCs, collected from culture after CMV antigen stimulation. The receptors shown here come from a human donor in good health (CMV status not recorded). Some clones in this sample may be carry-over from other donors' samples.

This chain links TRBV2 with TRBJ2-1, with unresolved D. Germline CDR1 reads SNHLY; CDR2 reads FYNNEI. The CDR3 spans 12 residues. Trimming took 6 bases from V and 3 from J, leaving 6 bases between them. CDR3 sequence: CASRPYYNEQFF. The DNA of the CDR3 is TGTGCCAGCAGACCCTACTACAATGAGCAGTTCTTC.

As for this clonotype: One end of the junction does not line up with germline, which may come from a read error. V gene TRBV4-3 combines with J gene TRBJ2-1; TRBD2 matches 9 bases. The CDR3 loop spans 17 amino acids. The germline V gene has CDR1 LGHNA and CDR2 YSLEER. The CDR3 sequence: CASNQDLRLAGYNEQFF. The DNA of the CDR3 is TGCGCCAGCAACCAAGATCTTCGGCTAGCGGGGTACAATGAGCAGTTCTTC.

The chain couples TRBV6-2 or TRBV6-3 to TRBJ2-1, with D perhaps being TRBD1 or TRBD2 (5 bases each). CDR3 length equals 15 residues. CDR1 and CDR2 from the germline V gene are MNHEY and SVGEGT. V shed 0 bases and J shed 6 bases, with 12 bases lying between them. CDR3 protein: CASSYSGTLFNEQFF. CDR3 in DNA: TGTGCCAGCAGTTACTCGGGGACCCTCTTCAATGAGCAGTTCTTC.

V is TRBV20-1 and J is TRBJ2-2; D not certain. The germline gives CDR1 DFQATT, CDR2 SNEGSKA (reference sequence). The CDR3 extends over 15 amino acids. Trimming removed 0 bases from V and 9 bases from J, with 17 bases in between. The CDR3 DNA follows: TGCAGTGCTAGAGATCGCGACCAACTGAGCAGGGAGCTGTTTTTT. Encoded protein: CSARDRDQLSRELFF.

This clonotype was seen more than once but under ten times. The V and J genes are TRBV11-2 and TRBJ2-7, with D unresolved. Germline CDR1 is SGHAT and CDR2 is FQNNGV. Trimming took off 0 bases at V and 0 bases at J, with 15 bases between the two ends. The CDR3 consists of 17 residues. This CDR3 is CASSLDLLGQSSYEQYV. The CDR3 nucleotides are TGTGCCAGCAGCTTAGATCTATTGGGTCAGAGCTCCTACGAGCAGTACGTC.

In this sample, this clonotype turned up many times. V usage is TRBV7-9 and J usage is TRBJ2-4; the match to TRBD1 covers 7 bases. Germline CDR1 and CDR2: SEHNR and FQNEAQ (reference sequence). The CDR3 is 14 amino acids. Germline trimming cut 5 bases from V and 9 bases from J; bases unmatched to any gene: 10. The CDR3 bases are TGTGCCAGCAGCGAACTCCGGGACAGCCCCATTCAGTACTTC. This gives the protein CASSELRDSPIQYF.

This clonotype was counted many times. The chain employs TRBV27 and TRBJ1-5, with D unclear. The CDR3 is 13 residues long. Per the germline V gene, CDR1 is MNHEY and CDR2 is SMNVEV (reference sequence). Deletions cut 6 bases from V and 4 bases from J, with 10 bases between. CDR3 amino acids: CASSLGRNQPQHF. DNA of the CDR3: TGTGCCAGCAGCTTAGGGCGTAATCAGCCCCAGCATTTT.

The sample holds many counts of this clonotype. The CDR3, as DNA: TGTGCCAGCACACTACTCCCGCGTAGCAATCAGCCCCAGCATTTT. Its protein is CASTLLPRSNQPQHF. The rearrangement joins TRBV7-2 to TRBJ1-5; D remains unclear. Between the trimmed V and J ends, which lost 7 bases and 0 bases, there was a span of 13 bases. The CDR3 is 15 residues long. CDR1 is SGHTA, CDR2 FQGNSA, per germline.

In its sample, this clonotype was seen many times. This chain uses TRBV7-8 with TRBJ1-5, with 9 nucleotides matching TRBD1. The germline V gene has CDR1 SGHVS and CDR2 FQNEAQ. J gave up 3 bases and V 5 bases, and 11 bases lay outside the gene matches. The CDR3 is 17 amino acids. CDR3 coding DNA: TGTGCCAGCAGCCCAGTATGGACAGGGGCGAACAATCAGCCCCAGCATTTT. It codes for CASSPVWTGANNQPQHF.

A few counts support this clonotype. The CDR3 here is CASSAPGAYNEQFF. CDR3 DNA: TGTGCCAGCAGCGCCCCCGGGGCGTACAATGAGCAGTTCTTC. V usage is TRBV7-9 and J usage is TRBJ2-1, with D perhaps assigned TRBD1 or TRBD2 (5 bases each). Germline V gives CDR1 SEHNR, CDR2 FQNEAQ (reference sequence). V shed 5 bases and J shed 4 bases, with 12 bases lying between them. CDR3 length: 14 residues.

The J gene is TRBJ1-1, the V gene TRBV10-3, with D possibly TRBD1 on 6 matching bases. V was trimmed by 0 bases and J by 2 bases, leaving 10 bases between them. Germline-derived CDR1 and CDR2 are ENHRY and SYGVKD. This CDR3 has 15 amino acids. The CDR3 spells CAISESGTKNTEAFF. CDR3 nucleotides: TGTGCCATCAGTGAGTCTGGGACAAAAAACACTGAAGCTTTCTTT.

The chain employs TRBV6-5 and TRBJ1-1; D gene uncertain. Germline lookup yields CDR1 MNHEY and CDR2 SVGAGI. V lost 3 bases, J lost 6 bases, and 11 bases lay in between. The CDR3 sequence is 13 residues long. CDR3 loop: CASSYERISEAFF. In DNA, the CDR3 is TGTGCCAGCAGTTATGAGAGGATATCTGAAGCTTTCTTT.

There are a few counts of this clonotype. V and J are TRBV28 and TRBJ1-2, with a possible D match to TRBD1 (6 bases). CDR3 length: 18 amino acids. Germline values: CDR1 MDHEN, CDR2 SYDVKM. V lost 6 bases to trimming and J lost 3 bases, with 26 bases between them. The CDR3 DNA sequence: TGTGCCAGCAGCCTTCAACGGGGGCAGGGAAGGAAATACTATGGCTACACCTTC. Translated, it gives CASSLQRGQGRKYYGYTF.

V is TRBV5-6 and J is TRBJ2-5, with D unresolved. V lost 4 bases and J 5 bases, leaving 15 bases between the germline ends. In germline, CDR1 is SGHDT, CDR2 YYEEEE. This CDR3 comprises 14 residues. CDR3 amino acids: CASSPGLVRETQYF. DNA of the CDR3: TGTGCCAGCAGCCCGGGCTTGGTCCGGGAGACCCAGTACTTC.

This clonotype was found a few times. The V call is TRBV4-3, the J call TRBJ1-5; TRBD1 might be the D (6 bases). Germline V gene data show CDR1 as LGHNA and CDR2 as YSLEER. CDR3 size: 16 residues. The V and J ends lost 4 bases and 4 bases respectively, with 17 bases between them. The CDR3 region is CASSLGGAGLNQPQHF. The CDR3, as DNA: TGCGCCAGCAGCCTTGGGGGGGCCGGTTTAAATCAGCCCCAGCATTTT.

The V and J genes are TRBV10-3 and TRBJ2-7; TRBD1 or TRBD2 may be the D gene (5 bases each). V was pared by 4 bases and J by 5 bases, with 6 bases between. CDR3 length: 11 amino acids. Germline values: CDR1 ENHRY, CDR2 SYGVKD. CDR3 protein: CAISVGDEQYF. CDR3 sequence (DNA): TGTGCCATCAGTGTGGGGGACGAGCAGTACTTC.

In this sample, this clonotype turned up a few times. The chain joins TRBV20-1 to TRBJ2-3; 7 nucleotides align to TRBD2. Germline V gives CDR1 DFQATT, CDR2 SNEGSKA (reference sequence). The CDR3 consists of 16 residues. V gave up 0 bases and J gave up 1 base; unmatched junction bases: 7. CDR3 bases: TGCAGTGCTAGAGATCTAGTTGGGGGGGGCACAGATACGCAGTATTTT. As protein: CSARDLVGGGTDTQYF.

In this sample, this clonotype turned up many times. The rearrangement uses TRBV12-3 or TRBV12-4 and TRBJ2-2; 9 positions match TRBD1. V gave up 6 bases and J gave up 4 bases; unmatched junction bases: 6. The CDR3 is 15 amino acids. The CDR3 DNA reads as TGTGCCAGCAGCGCCGGGACAGGGCTCACCGGGGAGCTGTTTTTT. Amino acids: CASSAGTGLTGELFF.

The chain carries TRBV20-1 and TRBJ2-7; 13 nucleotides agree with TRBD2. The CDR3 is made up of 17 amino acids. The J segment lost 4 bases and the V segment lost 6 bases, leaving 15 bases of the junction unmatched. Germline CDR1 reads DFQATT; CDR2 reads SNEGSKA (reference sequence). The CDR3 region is CSAFDSGTSGVIYEQYV. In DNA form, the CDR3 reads TGCAGTGCCTTCGATTCCGGGACTAGCGGGGTGATATACGAGCAGTACGTC.

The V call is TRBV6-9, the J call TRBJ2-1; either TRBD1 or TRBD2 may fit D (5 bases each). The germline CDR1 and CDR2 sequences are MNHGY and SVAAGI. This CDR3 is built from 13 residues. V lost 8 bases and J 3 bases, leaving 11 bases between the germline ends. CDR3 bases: TGTGCCAGCCGGGACCCGTTCTACAATGAGCAGTTCTTC. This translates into CASRDPFYNEQFF.

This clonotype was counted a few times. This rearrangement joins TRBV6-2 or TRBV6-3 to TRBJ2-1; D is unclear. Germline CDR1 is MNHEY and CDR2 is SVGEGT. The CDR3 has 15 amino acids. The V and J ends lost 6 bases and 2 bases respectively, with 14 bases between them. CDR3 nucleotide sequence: TGTGCCAGCAGGAGAGAGGACGCAGCCTACAATGAGCAGTTCTTC. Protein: CASRREDAAYNEQFF.

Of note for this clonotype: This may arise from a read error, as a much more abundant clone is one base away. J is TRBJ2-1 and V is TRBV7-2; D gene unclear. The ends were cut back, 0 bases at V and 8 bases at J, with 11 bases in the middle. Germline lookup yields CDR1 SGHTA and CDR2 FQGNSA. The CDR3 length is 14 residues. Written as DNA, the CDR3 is TGTGCCAGCAGCTTAGCGGTTTGGAAAGATGAGCAGTTCTTC. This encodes CASSLAVWKDEQFF.

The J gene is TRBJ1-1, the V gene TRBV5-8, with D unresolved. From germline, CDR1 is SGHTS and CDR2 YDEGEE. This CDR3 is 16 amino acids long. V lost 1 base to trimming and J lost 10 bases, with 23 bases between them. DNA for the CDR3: TGTGCCAGCAGCTTGAATGTGCCGAGGCTCGTTTGGGCAGCTTTCTTT. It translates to CASSLNVPRLVWAAFF. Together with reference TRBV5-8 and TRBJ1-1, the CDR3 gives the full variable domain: EAGVTQSPTHLIKTRGQQATLRCSPISGHTSVYWYQQALGLGLQFLLWYDEGEERNRGNFPPRFSGRQFPNYSSELNVNALELEDSALYLCASSLNVPRLVWAAFFGQGTRLTVV.

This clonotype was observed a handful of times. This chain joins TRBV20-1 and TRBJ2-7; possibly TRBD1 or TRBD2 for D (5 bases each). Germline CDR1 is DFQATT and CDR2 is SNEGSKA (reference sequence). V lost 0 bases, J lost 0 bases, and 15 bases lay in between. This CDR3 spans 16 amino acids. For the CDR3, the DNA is TGCAGTGCTAGAGATCGTGGGACCTTAGGCTCCTACGAGCAGTACGTC. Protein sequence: CSARDRGTLGSYEQYV.

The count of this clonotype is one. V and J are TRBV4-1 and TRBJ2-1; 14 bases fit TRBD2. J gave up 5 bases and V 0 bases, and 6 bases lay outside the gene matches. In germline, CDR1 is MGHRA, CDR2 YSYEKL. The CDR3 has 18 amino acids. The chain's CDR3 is CASSQDGLAGGQDNEQFF. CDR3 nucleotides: TGCGCCAGCAGCCAAGACGGACTAGCGGGGGGTCAAGACAATGAGCAGTTCTTC.

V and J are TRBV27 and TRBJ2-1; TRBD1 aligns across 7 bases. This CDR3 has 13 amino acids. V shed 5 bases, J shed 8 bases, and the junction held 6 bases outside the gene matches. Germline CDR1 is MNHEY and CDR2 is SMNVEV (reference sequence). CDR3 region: CASSPTGDDEQFF. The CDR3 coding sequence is TGTGCCAGCAGTCCCACAGGGGACGATGAGCAGTTCTTC.

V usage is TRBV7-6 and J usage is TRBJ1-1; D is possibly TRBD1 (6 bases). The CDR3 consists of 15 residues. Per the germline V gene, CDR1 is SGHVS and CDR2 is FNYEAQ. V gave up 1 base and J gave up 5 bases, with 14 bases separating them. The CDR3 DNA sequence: TGTGCCAGCAGCTTAGAAGGGGGGCGGAATACTGAAGCTTTCTTT. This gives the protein CASSLEGGRNTEAFF.